This is a list of T cell receptor beta chains from one sample in a study of CD8+CD57+ T cells in acquired aplastic anemia. TCRdb re-called the reads with MiXCR, one entry per CDR3 protein. The sample has fewer than 250,000 distinct CDR3 sequences; roughly half are singletons. Sequenced: sorted CD4+, CD8+, or CD8+CD57+ T cells (not recorded which) from PBMCs. These receptors all come from a human donor in good health, serving as a control. Each CDR3 is given with its conserved first and last residue. A D gene is named only where the DNA matches it firmly. Size is stated for part of the rows, as once, few or many counts, or as a class when the clone is expanded.

CDR3 protein: CASSVGGGANVLTF
CDR3 DNA: TGTGCCAGCAGCGTAGGCGGGGGGGCCAACGTCCTGACTTTC
J gene: TRBJ2-6
clone size: NA
D gene: NA
V gene: TRBV9

CDR3 protein: CASSLSATENTEAFF
CDR3 DNA: TGTGCCAGCAGCTTGTCAGCGACGGAGAACACTGAAGCTTTCTTT
J gene: TRBJ1-1
clone size: many
D gene: NA
V gene: TRBV11-3

CDR3 protein: CASSEAGQYQPQHF
CDR3 DNA: TGTGCCAGCAGTGAAGCGGGACAGTATCAGCCCCAGCATTTT
J gene: TRBJ1-5
clone size: NA
D gene: TRBD1
V gene: TRBV2

CDR3 protein: CAISEGLAGGRNNEQSF
CDR3 DNA: TGTGCCATCAGTGAGGGACTAGCGGGGGGGCGGAACAATGAGCAGTCCTTC
J gene: TRBJ2-1
clone size: NA
D gene: TRBD2
V gene: TRBV10-3

CDR3 protein: CASSVAQGGLRETQYF
CDR3 DNA: TGTGCCAGCAGCGTAGCCCAGGGAGGATTGCGAGAGACCCAGTACTTC
J gene: TRBJ2-5
clone size: NA
D gene: NA
V gene: TRBV9

CDR3 protein: CATSREGSGGYGYTF
CDR3 DNA: TGTGCCACCAGCAGAGAAGGGAGCGGGGGTTATGGCTACACCTTC
J gene: TRBJ1-2
clone size: many
D gene: NA
V gene: TRBV15

CDR3 protein: CATSLGGPKETQYF
CDR3 DNA: TGTGCCACCTCTTTGGGAGGGCCCAAAGAGACCCAGTACTTC
J gene: TRBJ2-5
clone size: many
D gene: TRBD2
V gene: TRBV27

CDR3 protein: CASLNQANTEAFF
CDR3 DNA: TGTGCCAGCCTTAACCAGGCCAACACTGAAGCTTTCTTT
J gene: TRBJ1-1
clone size: once
D gene: NA
V gene: TRBV6-2/TRBV6-3

CDR3 protein: CASSLQGGVGYGYTF
CDR3 DNA: TGTGCCAGCAGCTTACAGGGGGGCGTAGGCTATGGCTACACCTTC
J gene: TRBJ1-2
clone size: NA
D gene: TRBD1
V gene: TRBV7-2

CDR3 protein: CASSSGTGGVGHNSPLHF
CDR3 DNA: TGTGCCAGCTCATCAGGGACAGGGGGAGTCGGCCATAATTCACCCCTCCACTTT
J gene: TRBJ1-6
clone size: NA
D gene: TRBD1
V gene: TRBV5-8

CDR3 protein: CASTNPSPRTSPLHF
CDR3 DNA: TGTGCCAGCACCAACCCCTCCCCCAGGACGTCACCCCTCCACTTT
J gene: TRBJ1-6
clone size: NA
D gene: NA
V gene: TRBV2

CDR3 protein: CSAAPGTRLSGTQYF
CDR3 DNA: TGCAGTGCTGCGCCGGGGACACGTCTTTCGGGGACCCAGTACTTC
J gene: TRBJ2-5
clone size: many
D gene: NA
V gene: TRBV20-1

CDR3 protein: CASSRTDRVIMEAFF
CDR3 DNA: TGTGCCAGTAGTAGAACCGACAGGGTGATAATGGAAGCTTTCTTT
J gene: TRBJ1-1
clone size: NA
D gene: TRBD1
V gene: TRBV19

CDR3 protein: CASSQATWGSYEQYF
CDR3 DNA: TGTGCCAGCAGCCAAGCAACGTGGGGCTCCTACGAGCAGTACTTC
J gene: TRBJ2-7
clone size: NA
D gene: NA
V gene: TRBV7-7

CDR3 protein: CASSYFGTDTQYF
CDR3 DNA: TGTGCCAGCAGCTACTTCGGCACAGATACGCAGTATTTT
J gene: TRBJ2-3
clone size: NA
D gene: NA
V gene: TRBV7-2

CDR3 protein: CASRSGFTGVNSPLHF
CDR3 DNA: TGTGCCAGTAGGTCAGGGTTCACAGGAGTTAATTCACCCCTCCACTTT
J gene: TRBJ1-6
clone size: NA
D gene: NA
V gene: TRBV19

CDR3 protein: CASSITGSQETGGNGYTF
CDR3 DNA: TGTGCCAGTAGTATCACAGGGTCGCAAGAGACAGGGGGTAATGGCTACACCTTC
J gene: TRBJ1-2
clone size: NA
D gene: TRBD1
V gene: TRBV19

CDR3 protein: CASSKSGTSNQPQHF
CDR3 DNA: TGTGCCAGCAGTAAATCCGGGACAAGCAATCAGCCCCAGCATTTT
J gene: TRBJ1-5
clone size: many
D gene: NA
V gene: TRBV6-5

CDR3 protein: CASSWDSLGTEAFF
CDR3 DNA: TGTGCCAGCAGTTGGGACTCACTGGGGACTGAAGCTTTCTTT
J gene: TRBJ1-1
clone size: few
D gene: NA
V gene: TRBV12-3/TRBV12-4

CDR3 protein: CASSISDSGNTIYF
CDR3 DNA: TGTGCCAGTAGTATCTCGGACTCTGGAAACACCATATATTTT
J gene: TRBJ1-3
clone size: many
D gene: NA
V gene: TRBV19

CDR3 protein: CASSPAQGSYGNTF
CDR3 DNA: TGTGCCAGCAGCCCTGCACAGGGATCCTATGGAAACACCTTC
J gene: TRBJ1-2
clone size: NA
D gene: NA
V gene: TRBV4-2

CDR3 protein: CASTGSQNLGNTIYF
CDR3 DNA: TGTGCCAGCACTGGCAGCCAAAACCTTGGAAACACCATATATTTT
J gene: TRBJ1-3
clone size: few
D gene: NA
V gene: TRBV6-5